Detailed here is one T cell receptor beta chain. Measured with immunoSEQ multiplex PCR; TCRdb has only the in-frame clones, and not every one. The table shows tens of thousands of clones, with roughly 75% occurring only once. This sample was taken from a study of PD-1 blockade in mismatch repair-deficient tumors. The length of the CDR3 is 15 residues. Germline V gene data show CDR1 as SNHLY and CDR2 as FYNNEI. After removal of 10 bases from V and 3 bases from J, the junction contained 13 bases not matched to a gene. Mismatch repair deficiency was confirmed in all patients, by PCR or immunohistochemistry.

This clonotype originated in an adult with mismatch repair-deficient cancer. The chain has TRBV2 and TRBJ2-3; 7 bases align to TRBD2. The sample was peripheral blood, taken 4 weeks after starting pembrolizumab. Here the CDR3 DNA reads TGTGCCACCCTTCTAGCGGAAAAGGGGACAGATACGCAGTATTTT. It codes for CATLLAEKGTDTQYF.